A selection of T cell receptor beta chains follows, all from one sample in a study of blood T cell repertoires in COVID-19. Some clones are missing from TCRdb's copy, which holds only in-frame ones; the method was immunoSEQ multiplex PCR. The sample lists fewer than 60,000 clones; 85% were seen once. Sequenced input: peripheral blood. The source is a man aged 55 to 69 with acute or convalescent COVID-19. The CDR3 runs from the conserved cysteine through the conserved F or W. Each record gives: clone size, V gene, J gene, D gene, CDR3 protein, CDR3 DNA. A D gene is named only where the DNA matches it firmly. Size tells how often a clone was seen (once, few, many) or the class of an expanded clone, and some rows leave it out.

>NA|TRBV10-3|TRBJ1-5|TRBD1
CAISDSDRGKSQPQHF
TGTGCCATCAGTGACTCGGACAGGGGGAAAAGTCAGCCCCAGCATTTT
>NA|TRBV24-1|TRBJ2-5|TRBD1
CATSDKDRGPNQETQYF
TGTGCCACCAGTGACAAAGACAGGGGGCCCAACCAAGAGACCCAGTACTTC
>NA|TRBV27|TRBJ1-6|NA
CARATASHRLVPNSPLHF
TGTGCCAGAGCTACTGCTTCCCATCGTTTGGTGCCTAATTCACCCCTCCACTTT
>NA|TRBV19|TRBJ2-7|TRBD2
CATTGLADSYEQYF
TGTGCCACTACTGGACTAGCGGATTCCTACGAGCAGTACTTC
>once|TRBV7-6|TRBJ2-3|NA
CASSASGSTDTQYF
TGTGCCAGCAGCGCCAGCGGGAGCACAGATACGCAGTATTTT
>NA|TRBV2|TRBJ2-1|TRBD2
CASSRTSGRASNEQFF
TGTGCCAGCAGTCGGACTAGCGGGAGGGCCTCGAATGAGCAGTTCTTC
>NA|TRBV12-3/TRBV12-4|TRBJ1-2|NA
CASSPSHTRGYTF
TGTGCCAGCAGTCCGTCCCATACTCGCGGCTACACCTTC
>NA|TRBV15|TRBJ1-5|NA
CATSRDPRQIGQPQHF
TGTGCCACCAGCAGAGATCCGAGACAGATAGGTCAGCCCCAGCATTTT
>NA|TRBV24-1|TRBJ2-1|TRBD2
CATSPRLAGHNEQFF
TGTGCCACCAGCCCTCGGCTAGCGGGGCATAATGAGCAGTTCTTC
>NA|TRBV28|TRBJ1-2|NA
CAASRLSIPYGYTF
TGTGCCGCGTCGCGTTTATCAATCCCCTATGGCTACACCTTC
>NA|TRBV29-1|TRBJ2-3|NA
CSSRGGTDTQYF
TGCAGCTCGCGCGGAGGGACAGATACGCAGTATTTT
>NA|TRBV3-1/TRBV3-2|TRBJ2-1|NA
CASSQEGGLDEQFF
TGTGCCAGCAGCCAAGAAGGAGGCCTCGATGAGCAGTTCTTC
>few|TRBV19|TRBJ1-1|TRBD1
CASSIWAGGEAFF
TGTGCCAGTAGTATTTGGGCAGGGGGTGAAGCTTTCTTT
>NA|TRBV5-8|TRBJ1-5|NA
CASSLAWHQPQHF
TGTGCCAGCAGCTTGGCCTGGCATCAGCCCCAGCATTTT
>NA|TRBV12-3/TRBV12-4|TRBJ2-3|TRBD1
CASSLPGQKQYF
TGTGCCAGCAGTCTACCGGGACAGAAACAGTATTTT
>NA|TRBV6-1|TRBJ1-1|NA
CASSEDGVGTLNTEAFF
TGTGCCAGCAGTGAAGACGGGGTAGGCACCCTTAACACTGAAGCTTTCTTT
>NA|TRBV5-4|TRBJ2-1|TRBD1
CASSSGTEYNEQFF
TGTGCCAGCAGCTCCGGGACAGAGTACAATGAGCAGTTCTTC
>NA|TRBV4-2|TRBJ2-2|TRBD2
CASSRLAGGANTGELFF
TGTGCCAGCAGCCGACTAGCGGGAGGTGCGAACACCGGGGAGCTGTTTTTT
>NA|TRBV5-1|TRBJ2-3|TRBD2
CASSRSGNALDTQYF
TGCGCCAGCAGCCGGAGCGGGAACGCTTTAGATACGCAGTATTTT
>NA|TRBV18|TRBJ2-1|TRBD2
CASSPWSGGNEQFF
TGTGCCAGCTCACCTTGGTCGGGGGGCAATGAGCAGTTCTTC
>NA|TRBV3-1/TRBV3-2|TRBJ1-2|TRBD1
CASSQVGTGENYGYTF
TGTGCCAGCAGCCAAGTTGGGACAGGAGAGAACTATGGCTACACCTTC
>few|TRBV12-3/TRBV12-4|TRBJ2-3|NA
CASSFRGTDTQYF
TGTGCCAGCAGTTTTCGGGGCACAGATACGCAGTATTTT
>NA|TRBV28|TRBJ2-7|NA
CASNTRQSRGDSYEQYF
TGTGCCAGCAACACCCGTCAGTCCAGGGGGGACTCCTACGAGCAGTACTTC
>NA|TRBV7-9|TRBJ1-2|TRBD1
CASSNDRVGYTF
TGTGCCAGCAGCAACGACAGGGTCGGCTACACCTTC
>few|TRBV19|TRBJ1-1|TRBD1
CASSTSDRANTEAFF
TGTGCCAGTAGTACCTCTGACAGGGCGAACACTGAAGCTTTCTTT
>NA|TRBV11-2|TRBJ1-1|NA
CASSFSRLGQGEAFF
TGTGCCAGCAGCTTCTCAAGGCTAGGGCAGGGTGAAGCTTTCTTT
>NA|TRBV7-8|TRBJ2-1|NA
CASSLTWGGFDEQFF
TGTGCCAGCAGCTTGACCTGGGGAGGTTTCGATGAGCAGTTCTTC
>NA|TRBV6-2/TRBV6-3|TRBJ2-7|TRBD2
CASSYGREKAYEQYF
TGTGCCAGCAGTTACGGGCGGGAGAAGGCCTACGAGCAGTACTTC
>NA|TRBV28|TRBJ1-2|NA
CASSINLGKYTF
TGTGCCAGCAGTATCAACCTCGGGAAATACACCTTC
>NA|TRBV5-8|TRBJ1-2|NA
CASSQTPRPYGYTF
TGTGCCAGCAGCCAGACACCAAGGCCCTATGGCTACACCTTC
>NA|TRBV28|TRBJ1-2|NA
CASSNRGGNYGYTF
TGTGCCAGCAGCAATCGGGGGGGTAACTATGGCTACACCTTC
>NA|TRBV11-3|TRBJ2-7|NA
CASSLERDTYEQYF
TGTGCCAGCAGCCTTGAGCGGGACACCTACGAGCAGTACTTC
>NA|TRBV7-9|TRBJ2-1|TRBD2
CASSLWGGNEQFF
TGTGCCAGCAGCTTATGGGGGGGCAATGAGCAGTTCTTC
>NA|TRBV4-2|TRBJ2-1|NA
CASSSGDEQFF
TGTGCCAGCAGCTCAGGGGATGAGCAGTTCTTC
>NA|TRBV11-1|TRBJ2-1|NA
CASSLGPQAGNEQFF
TGTGCCAGCAGCTTAGGACCTCAGGCGGGGAATGAGCAGTTCTTC
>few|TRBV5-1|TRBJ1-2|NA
CASSSSGGAFGYGYTF
TGCGCCAGCAGCTCCTCGGGGGGGGCATTCGGCTATGGCTACACCTTC
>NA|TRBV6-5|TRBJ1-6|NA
CASSTDRNYNSPLHF
TGTGCCAGCAGTACCGACAGGAACTATAATTCACCCCTCCACTTT
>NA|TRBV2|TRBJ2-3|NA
CASSEREGVGADTQYF
TGTGCCAGCAGTGAGAGAGAGGGGGTAGGGGCAGATACGCAGTATTTT
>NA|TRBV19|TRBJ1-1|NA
CASWGGGGGTEAFF
TGTGCCAGTTGGGGAGGGGGAGGTGGCACTGAAGCTTTCTTT
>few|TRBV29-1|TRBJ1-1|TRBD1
CSVIDRVPNTEAFF
TGCAGCGTAATAGACAGGGTCCCGAACACTGAAGCTTTCTTT
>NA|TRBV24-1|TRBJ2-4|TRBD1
CATSPGVRTGGKNIQYF
TGTGCCACCAGTCCAGGGGTCCGGACAGGGGGCAAAAACATTCAGTACTTC
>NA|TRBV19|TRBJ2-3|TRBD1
CASSIGRGHTDTQYF
TGTGCCAGTAGTATCGGCAGGGGGCACACAGATACGCAGTATTTT
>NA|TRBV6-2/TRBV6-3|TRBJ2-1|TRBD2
CASSHSTSGRVPSFF
TGTGCCAGCAGTCACTCAACTAGCGGGAGGGTTCCCTCTTTCTTC
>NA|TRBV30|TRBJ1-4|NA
CAWERGNEKPLF
TGTGCCTGGGAGCGGGGGAATGAAAAACCCCTTTTT
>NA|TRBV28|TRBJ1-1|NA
CASIFSRPGGNTEAFF
TGTGCCAGCATATTTAGCCGGCCAGGAGGAAACACTGAAGCTTTCTTT
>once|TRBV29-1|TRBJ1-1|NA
CSVGTRGEAFF
TGCAGCGTTGGGACGAGGGGGGAAGCTTTCTTT
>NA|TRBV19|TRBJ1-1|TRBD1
CASSIGTGARTEAFF
TGTGCCAGTAGTATAGGGACAGGGGCCAGGACTGAAGCTTTCTTT
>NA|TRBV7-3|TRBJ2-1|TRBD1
CASSLGQNNEQFF
TGTGCCAGCAGCTTGGGACAGAACAATGAGCAGTTCTTC
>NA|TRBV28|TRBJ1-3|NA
CASSFHRAGNTIYF
TGTGCCAGCAGTTTTCACAGAGCTGGAAACACCATATATTTT
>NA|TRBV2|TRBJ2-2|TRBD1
CASSDLTGVNTGELFF
TGTGCCAGCAGTGACCTAACAGGGGTGAACACCGGGGAGCTGTTTTTT
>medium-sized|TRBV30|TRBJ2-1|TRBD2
CAWSPRASGRWNEQFF
TGTGCCTGGAGCCCAAGGGCTAGCGGGAGATGGAATGAGCAGTTCTTC
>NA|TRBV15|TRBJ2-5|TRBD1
CATSRGQGETQYF
TGTGCCACCAGCAGAGGACAGGGAGAGACCCAGTACTTC
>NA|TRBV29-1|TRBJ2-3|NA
CSVLGQGIGATDTQYF
TGCAGCGTTTTGGGGCAGGGAATCGGAGCTACAGATACGCAGTATTTT
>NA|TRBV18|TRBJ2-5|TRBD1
CASSPVTGGETQYF
TGTGCCAGCTCACCAGTGACAGGGGGGGAGACCCAGTACTTC
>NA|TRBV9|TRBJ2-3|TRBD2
CASSVAPSGRADDTQYF
TGTGCCAGCAGCGTAGCTCCGAGCGGGAGGGCCGATGATACGCAGTATTTT
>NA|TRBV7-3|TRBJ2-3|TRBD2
CASSETTGGRVADTQYF
TGTGCCAGCAGCGAAACAACCGGCGGGAGGGTGGCAGATACGCAGTATTTT
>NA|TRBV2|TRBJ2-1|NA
CASSEFGLLAAAYNEQFF
TGTGCCAGCAGTGAATTCGGGCTGCTAGCCGCTGCCTACAATGAGCAGTTCTTC
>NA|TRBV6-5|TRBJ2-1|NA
CASSRRETAAWFF
TGTGCCAGCAGTAGAAGGGAGACGGCAGCCTGGTTCTTC
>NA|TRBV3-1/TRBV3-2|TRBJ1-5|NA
CASSQVGQPQHF
TGTGCCAGCAGCCAAGTTGGCCAGCCCCAGCATTTT
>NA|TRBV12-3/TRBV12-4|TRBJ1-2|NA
CASSFGGDEGYTF
TGTGCCAGCAGTTTTGGAGGGGACGAGGGCTACACCTTC